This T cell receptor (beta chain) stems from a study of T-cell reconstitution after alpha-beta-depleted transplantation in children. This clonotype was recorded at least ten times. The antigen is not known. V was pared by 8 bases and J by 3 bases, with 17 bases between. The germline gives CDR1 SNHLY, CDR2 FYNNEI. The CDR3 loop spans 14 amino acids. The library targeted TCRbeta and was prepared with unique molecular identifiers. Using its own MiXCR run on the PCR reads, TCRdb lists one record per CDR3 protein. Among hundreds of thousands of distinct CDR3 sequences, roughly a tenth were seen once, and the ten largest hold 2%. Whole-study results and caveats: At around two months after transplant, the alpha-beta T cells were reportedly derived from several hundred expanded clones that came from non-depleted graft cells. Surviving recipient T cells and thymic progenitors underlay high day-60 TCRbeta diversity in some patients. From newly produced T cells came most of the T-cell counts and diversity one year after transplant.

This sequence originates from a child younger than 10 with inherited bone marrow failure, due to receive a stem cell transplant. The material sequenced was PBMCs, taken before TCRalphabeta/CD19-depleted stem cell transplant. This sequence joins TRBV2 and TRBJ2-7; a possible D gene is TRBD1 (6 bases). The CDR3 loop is CASFLTGLNYEQYF. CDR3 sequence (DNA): TGTGCCAGCTTTTTGACAGGTCTGAACTACGAGCAGTACTTC. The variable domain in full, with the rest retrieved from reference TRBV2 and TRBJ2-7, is EPEVTQTPSHQVTQMGQEVILRCVPISNHLYFYWYRQILGQKVEFLVSFYNNEISEKSEIFDDQFSVERPDGSNFTLKIRSTKLEDSAMYFCASFLTGLNYEQYFGPGTRLTVT.